Listed below are T cell receptor beta chains from one sample, sequenced in a study of blood T cell repertoires in COVID-19. TCRdb's copy holds only in-frame clones and misses some; the assay was immunoSEQ multiplex PCR. The sample comprises a few hundred thousand clones, 80% to 90% of which are singletons, and over 2% rests with the top ten. The sample taken for sequencing was PBMCs or T cells enriched from blood (not recorded which). The receptors here all came from a man aged 25 to 45 who had recovered from COVID-19. The CDR3 runs from the conserved cysteine through the conserved F or W. The order of the fields is V gene, D gene, clone size, J gene, CDR3 DNA, CDR3 protein. D genes are given only for firm matches. Clone sizes are given selectively: once, few, many, or a class where the clone is expanded.

V gene: TRBV12-3/TRBV12-4; D gene: TRBD1; clone size: few; J gene: TRBJ1-3; CDR3 DNA: TGTGCCAGCAGGGAACAGGGGGGAAACACCATATATTTT; CDR3 protein: CASREQGGNTIYF
V gene: TRBV30; D gene: -; clone size: -; J gene: TRBJ1-1; CDR3 DNA: TGTGCCTGGAGTGGAGGGCGTGGGGCTTTCTTT; CDR3 protein: CAWSGGRGAFF
V gene: TRBV4-3; D gene: -; clone size: -; J gene: TRBJ2-1; CDR3 DNA: TGCGCCAGCAGCCTTGAACGCGGGAATGAGCAGTTCTTC; CDR3 protein: CASSLERGNEQFF
V gene: TRBV4-3; D gene: -; clone size: -; J gene: TRBJ1-2; CDR3 DNA: TGCGCCAGCAGCCAAGAGGGCCATACTTTCTATGGCTACACCTTC; CDR3 protein: CASSQEGHTFYGYTF
V gene: TRBV7-9; D gene: -; clone size: -; J gene: TRBJ1-5; CDR3 DNA: TGTGCCAGCAGCACCGACGGGGAACTTCAGCCCCAGCATTTT; CDR3 protein: CASSTDGELQPQHF
V gene: TRBV19; D gene: -; clone size: -; J gene: TRBJ1-1; CDR3 DNA: TGTGCCAGTAGTATGGAGGGCGACAGCCCGAACACTGAAGCTTTCTTT; CDR3 protein: CASSMEGDSPNTEAFF
V gene: TRBV18; D gene: -; clone size: -; J gene: TRBJ2-7; CDR3 DNA: TGTGCCAGCTCGCGAGACACCAGCGAGCAGTACTTC; CDR3 protein: CASSRDTSEQYF
V gene: TRBV5-6; D gene: -; clone size: -; J gene: TRBJ1-1; CDR3 DNA: TGTGCCAGCAGCAGTCGGGACTCCCGGCGGGCTTTCTTT; CDR3 protein: CASSSRDSRRAFF
V gene: TRBV10-3; D gene: -; clone size: -; J gene: TRBJ1-3; CDR3 DNA: TGTGCCATCAGCAATCGGGGTGGCTCTGGAAACACCATATATTTT; CDR3 protein: CAISNRGGSGNTIYF
V gene: TRBV5-1; D gene: TRBD2; clone size: -; J gene: TRBJ2-1; CDR3 DNA: TGCGCCAGCAGCTTAAGTCTAGCGGGGTTAGGGGAGCAGTTCTTC; CDR3 protein: CASSLSLAGLGEQFF
V gene: TRBV7-2; D gene: TRBD2; clone size: -; J gene: TRBJ2-7; CDR3 DNA: TGTGCCAGCAGCAGGGGCCCTAGCGGGGGCTACGAGCAGTACTTC; CDR3 protein: CASSRGPSGGYEQYF
V gene: TRBV4-2; D gene: -; clone size: -; J gene: TRBJ1-5; CDR3 DNA: TGTGCCAGCAGCCAAGATCCCAGTAGCAATCAGCCCCAGCATTTT; CDR3 protein: CASSQDPSSNQPQHF
V gene: TRBV4-1; D gene: -; clone size: -; J gene: TRBJ1-2; CDR3 DNA: TGCGCCAGCAGCCAAGTGGTGGGGGCAGCGTATGGCTACACCTTC; CDR3 protein: CASSQVVGAAYGYTF
V gene: TRBV5-1; D gene: TRBD1; clone size: -; J gene: TRBJ1-5; CDR3 DNA: TGCGCCAGCAGCTTGGCAGGGGGAAGCAATCAGCCCCAGCATTTT; CDR3 protein: CASSLAGGSNQPQHF
V gene: TRBV10-2; D gene: TRBD1; clone size: -; J gene: TRBJ2-5; CDR3 DNA: TGCGCCAGCGGCCGGGACAGGGGAGAGACCCAGTACTTC; CDR3 protein: CASGRDRGETQYF
V gene: TRBV7-9; D gene: TRBD1; clone size: -; J gene: TRBJ1-2; CDR3 DNA: TGTGCCAGCAGCTTTACCAGGGGGTCAAATGGCTACACCTTC; CDR3 protein: CASSFTRGSNGYTF
V gene: TRBV2; D gene: TRBD2; clone size: -; J gene: TRBJ2-3; CDR3 DNA: TGTGCCAGCTCGCGGGGGGACCCAGATACGCAGTATTTT; CDR3 protein: CASSRGDPDTQYF
V gene: TRBV5-4; D gene: TRBD2; clone size: -; J gene: TRBJ2-7; CDR3 DNA: TGTGCCACTCAACAGGAAAGCGGGAGATCTCCTATCTACGAGCAGTACTTC; CDR3 protein: CATQQESGRSPIYEQYF
V gene: TRBV3-1/TRBV3-2; D gene: -; clone size: -; J gene: TRBJ1-1; CDR3 DNA: TGTGCCAGCAGCCTACAGGGAGCTGAGTCCCCAGCTTTCTTT; CDR3 protein: CASSLQGAESPAFF
V gene: TRBV7-9; D gene: TRBD1; clone size: few; J gene: TRBJ2-1; CDR3 DNA: TGTGCCAGCAGCAGGGACAGCTCCTACAATGAGCAGTTCTTC; CDR3 protein: CASSRDSSYNEQFF
V gene: TRBV5-4; D gene: -; clone size: -; J gene: TRBJ1-6; CDR3 DNA: TGTGCCAGCAGCTCAGGGAAAGCAAATAATTCACCCCTCCACTTT; CDR3 protein: CASSSGKANNSPLHF
V gene: TRBV15; D gene: TRBD1; clone size: -; J gene: TRBJ1-4; CDR3 DNA: TGTGCCACCAGCAGAAGACAGGGGGGCTATGAAAAACTGTTTTTT; CDR3 protein: CATSRRQGGYEKLFF
V gene: TRBV7-2; D gene: TRBD2; clone size: -; J gene: TRBJ2-1; CDR3 DNA: TGTGCCAGCAGCCGCGGGGGGGTAGGTTTCAATGAGCAGTTCTTC; CDR3 protein: CASSRGGVGFNEQFF
V gene: TRBV7-9; D gene: TRBD1; clone size: -; J gene: TRBJ2-7; CDR3 DNA: TGTGCCAGCAGCCCCCGGCCTGGGACAGGGAACCACGAGCAGTACTTC; CDR3 protein: CASSPRPGTGNHEQYF
V gene: TRBV10-2; D gene: TRBD1; clone size: -; J gene: TRBJ1-2; CDR3 DNA: TGCGCCAGCAGTACAACAGGGGGCCGCGGCTACACCTTC; CDR3 protein: CASSTTGGRGYTF
V gene: TRBV9; D gene: -; clone size: -; J gene: TRBJ1-2; CDR3 DNA: TGTGCCAGCAGTGACCCAGGGTCTCCTGGCTACACCTTC; CDR3 protein: CASSDPGSPGYTF
V gene: TRBV24-1; D gene: TRBD1; clone size: -; J gene: TRBJ2-2; CDR3 DNA: TGTGCCACCAGTGATTCGGACAGGGTTACCGGGGAGCTGTTTTTT; CDR3 protein: CATSDSDRVTGELFF
V gene: TRBV6-5; D gene: -; clone size: -; J gene: TRBJ1-1; CDR3 DNA: TGTGCCAGCAGTAACAGCTTCAACACTGAAGCTTTCTTT; CDR3 protein: CASSNSFNTEAFF
V gene: TRBV6-5; D gene: TRBD1; clone size: -; J gene: TRBJ2-7; CDR3 DNA: TGTGCCAGCAGTCTAGATGGACAGGTAGTTGTGCAGTACTTC; CDR3 protein: CASSLDGQVVVQYF
V gene: TRBV4-1; D gene: -; clone size: once; J gene: TRBJ1-5; CDR3 DNA: TGCGCCAGCAGCCAAGATCGAGGTGGGGGGGCAGGGCAGCCCCAGCATTTT; CDR3 protein: CASSQDRGGGAGQPQHF
V gene: TRBV3-1/TRBV3-2; D gene: -; clone size: few; J gene: TRBJ2-7; CDR3 DNA: TGTGCCAGCAGCCAGCGACAGGTCTACGAGCAGTACTTC; CDR3 protein: CASSQRQVYEQYF
V gene: TRBV7-5; D gene: -; clone size: -; J gene: TRBJ2-2; CDR3 DNA: TGTGCCAGAAGCTTAGCAGGCAGGGGTGACACCGGGGAGCTGTTTTTT; CDR3 protein: CARSLAGRGDTGELFF
V gene: TRBV4-1; D gene: -; clone size: -; J gene: TRBJ1-1; CDR3 DNA: TGCGCCAGCAGCCATTGGGGCGGGGGTAACACTGAAGCTTTCTTT; CDR3 protein: CASSHWGGGNTEAFF
V gene: TRBV5-3; D gene: -; clone size: once; J gene: TRBJ2-7; CDR3 DNA: TGTGCCAGAAGCTTACCCTGCAGACAGTTCGCCTACGAGCAGTACTTC; CDR3 protein: CARSLPCRQFAYEQYF
V gene: TRBV7-2; D gene: TRBD2; clone size: -; J gene: TRBJ2-7; CDR3 DNA: TGTGCCAGCAGCCGTAGCGGGGGGGCGTCCTACGAGCAGTACTTC; CDR3 protein: CASSRSGGASYEQYF
V gene: TRBV27; D gene: -; clone size: -; J gene: TRBJ1-1; CDR3 DNA: TGTGCCAGCAGTTCACCCACGGTTCCAGGGAAAGCTTTCTTT; CDR3 protein: CASSSPTVPGKAFF
V gene: TRBV18; D gene: TRBD1; clone size: -; J gene: TRBJ1-2; CDR3 DNA: TGTGCCAGCTCACCAGGACAGGGGTCCAACTATGGCTACACCTTC; CDR3 protein: CASSPGQGSNYGYTF
V gene: TRBV11-2; D gene: TRBD1; clone size: few; J gene: TRBJ2-7; CDR3 DNA: TGTGCCAGCAGCTTCTTACCGGGACAGGGGAATTACGAGCAGTACTTC; CDR3 protein: CASSFLPGQGNYEQYF
V gene: TRBV2; D gene: TRBD1; clone size: -; J gene: TRBJ1-1; CDR3 DNA: TGTGCCAGCAGAGGGACAGGGATGAACACTGAAGCTTTCTTT; CDR3 protein: CASRGTGMNTEAFF
V gene: TRBV27; D gene: -; clone size: -; J gene: TRBJ1-1; CDR3 DNA: TGTGCCAGCAGAGAAGGCCAGCGAATGAACACTGAAGCTTTCTTT; CDR3 protein: CASREGQRMNTEAFF
V gene: TRBV27; D gene: TRBD1; clone size: -; J gene: TRBJ1-4; CDR3 DNA: TGTGCCAGCAGTAGTAGACAGGGACAGGGAGAAAAACTGTTTTTT; CDR3 protein: CASSSRQGQGEKLFF
V gene: TRBV7-2; D gene: -; clone size: -; J gene: TRBJ2-4; CDR3 DNA: TGTGCCAGCAGCTTATATGGGGGGCGCGGGGGAGACATTCAGTACTTC; CDR3 protein: CASSLYGGRGGDIQYF
V gene: TRBV5-5; D gene: -; clone size: -; J gene: TRBJ2-4; CDR3 DNA: TGTGCCAGCAGCTTGGTTGATCAGGGGGCCAAAAACATTCAGTACTTC; CDR3 protein: CASSLVDQGAKNIQYF
V gene: TRBV10-3; D gene: -; clone size: once; J gene: TRBJ2-7; CDR3 DNA: TGTGCCATCAGTAGACAGGCCCGCGAGCAGTACTTC; CDR3 protein: CAISRQAREQYF
V gene: TRBV25-1; D gene: -; clone size: -; J gene: TRBJ2-1; CDR3 DNA: TGTGCCAGCAGTGAGCCCACAGGGCACTCCTACAATGAGCAGTTCTTC; CDR3 protein: CASSEPTGHSYNEQFF
V gene: TRBV27; D gene: TRBD1; clone size: once; J gene: TRBJ1-6; CDR3 DNA: TGTGCCAGCAGCTACGGGACAGGGGTTTCCTATAATTCACCCCTCCACTTT; CDR3 protein: CASSYGTGVSYNSPLHF
V gene: TRBV10-3; D gene: TRBD2; clone size: -; J gene: TRBJ2-3; CDR3 DNA: TGTGCCACGACGACGGGGCGCGGGGGTGGTACAGATACGCAGTATTTT; CDR3 protein: CATTTGRGGGTDTQYF
V gene: TRBV23-1; D gene: TRBD1; clone size: once; J gene: TRBJ2-7; CDR3 DNA: TGCGCCAGCAGTCAATCCCCGGACAGGAGCTCCTACGAGCAGTACTTC; CDR3 protein: CASSQSPDRSSYEQYF
V gene: TRBV3-1/TRBV3-2; D gene: -; clone size: -; J gene: TRBJ2-7; CDR3 DNA: TGTGCCAGCAGCCAAGACGGCTACGAGCAGTACTTC; CDR3 protein: CASSQDGYEQYF
V gene: TRBV7-3; D gene: TRBD1; clone size: -; J gene: TRBJ1-5; CDR3 DNA: TGTGCCAGCAGCTTGGACAGGTTTCAGCCCCAGCATTTT; CDR3 protein: CASSLDRFQPQHF
V gene: TRBV5-6; D gene: TRBD1; clone size: -; J gene: TRBJ2-7; CDR3 DNA: TGTGCCAGCACCCGACAGGGTTCCGACGAGCAGTACTTC; CDR3 protein: CASTRQGSDEQYF
V gene: TRBV7-2; D gene: -; clone size: -; J gene: TRBJ1-3; CDR3 DNA: TGTGCCAGCAGCTTCTTCCCCAGGGTCTCTGGAAACACCATATATTTT; CDR3 protein: CASSFFPRVSGNTIYF